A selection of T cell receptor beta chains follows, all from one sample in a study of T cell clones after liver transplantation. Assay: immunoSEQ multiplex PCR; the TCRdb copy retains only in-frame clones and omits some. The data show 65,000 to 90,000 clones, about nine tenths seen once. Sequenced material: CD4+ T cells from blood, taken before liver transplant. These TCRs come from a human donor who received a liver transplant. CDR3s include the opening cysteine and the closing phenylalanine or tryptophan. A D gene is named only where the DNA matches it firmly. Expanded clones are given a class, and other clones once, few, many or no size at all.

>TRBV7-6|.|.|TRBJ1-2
CASSLSHDYGYTF
TGTGCCAGCAGCTTATCACACGACTATGGCTACACCTTC
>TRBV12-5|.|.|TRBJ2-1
CASGFLDFSYNEQFF
TGTGCTAGTGGTTTCCTGGACTTCTCCTACAATGAGCAGTTCTTC
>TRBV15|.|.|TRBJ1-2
CATSRDQGPNYGYTF
TGTGCCACCAGCAGAGATCAGGGACCGAACTATGGCTACACCTTC
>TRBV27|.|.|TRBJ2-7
CASSLSGQTSVAMYF
TGTGCCAGCAGTTTATCTGGACAGACATCCGTAGCGATGTACTTC
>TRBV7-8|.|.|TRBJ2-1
CASSPGRLGGNEQFF
TGTGCCAGCAGCCCAGGGAGGCTAGGAGGGAATGAGCAGTTCTTC
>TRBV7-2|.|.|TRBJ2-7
CASSLNRLLGEQYF
TGTGCCAGCAGCTTAAATAGGCTCCTGGGGGAGCAGTACTTC
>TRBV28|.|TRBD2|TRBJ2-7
CASSLGGSREQYF
TGTGCCAGCAGTCTCGGCGGGAGCCGCGAGCAGTACTTC
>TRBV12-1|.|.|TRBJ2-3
CASSFKSVRLADTDTQYF
TGTGCCAGCAGCTTCAAGAGCGTCAGACTAGCGGACACAGATACGCAGTATTTT
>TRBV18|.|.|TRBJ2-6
CASSLPGGTGANVLTF
TGTGCCAGCTCCCTTCCTGGGGGGACTGGGGCCAACGTCCTGACTTTC
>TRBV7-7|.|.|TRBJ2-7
CASSLEGFIEQYF
TGTGCTAGCAGCTTAGAGGGTTTTATCGAGCAGTACTTC
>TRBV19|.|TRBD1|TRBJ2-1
CASSAYRGPPYNEQFF
TGTGCCAGTAGTGCCTACAGGGGGCCACCCTACAATGAGCAGTTCTTC
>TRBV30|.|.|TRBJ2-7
CAWSYRSYEQYF
TGTGCCTGGAGCTACCGATCCTACGAGCAGTACTTC
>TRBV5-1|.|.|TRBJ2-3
CASSKEGWGEGTDTQYF
TGCGCCAGCAGCAAAGAGGGGTGGGGAGAAGGCACAGATACGCAGTATTTT
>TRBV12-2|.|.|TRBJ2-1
CASRPREASGRVVDEQFF
TGTGCAAGTCGCCCCAGGGAGGCTAGCGGGAGGGTGGTCGATGAGCAGTTCTTC
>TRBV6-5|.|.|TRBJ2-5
CASSLQVKQTQYF
TGTGCCAGCAGCCTCCAGGTGAAACAGACCCAGTACTTC
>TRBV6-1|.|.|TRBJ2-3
CASSESRVSTDTQYF
TGTGCCAGCAGTGAATCTAGGGTTAGCACAGATACGCAGTATTTT
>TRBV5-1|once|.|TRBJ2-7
CASGGEGTSHF
TGCGCCAGCGGAGGAGAGGGGACAAGTCACTTC
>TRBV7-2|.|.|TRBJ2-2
CASSLSLGTGELFF
TGTGCCAGCAGCCTCTCTTTAGGTACCGGGGAGCTGTTTTTT
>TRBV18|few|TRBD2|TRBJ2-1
CASSPTLAGGTYNEQFF
TGTGCCAGCTCACCAACACTAGCGGGAGGAACCTACAATGAGCAGTTCTTC
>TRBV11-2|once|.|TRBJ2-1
CASSTGIEQFF
TGTGCCAGCAGCACAGGAATCGAGCAGTTCTTC
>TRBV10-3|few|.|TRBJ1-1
CAISEGGSDTEAFF
TGTGCCATCAGTGAAGGGGGGTCGGACACTGAAGCTTTCTTT
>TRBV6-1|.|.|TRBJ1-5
CASSEVRGDGPQHF
TGTGCCAGCAGTGAAGTTCGGGGGGATGGGCCCCAGCATTTT
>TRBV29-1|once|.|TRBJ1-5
CSASGSGNQPQHF
TGCAGCGCCTCCGGTAGTGGCAATCAGCCCCAGCATTTT
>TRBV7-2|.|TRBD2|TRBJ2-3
CASSLGRLAAGDTQYF
TGTGCCAGCAGCTTAGGTAGACTAGCCGCCGGGGATACGCAGTATTTT
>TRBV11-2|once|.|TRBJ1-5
CASSLAGNIGQPQHF
TGTGCCAGCAGCTTAGCAGGGAATATAGGTCAGCCCCAGCATTTT
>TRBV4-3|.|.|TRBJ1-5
CASSSKLGHQQPQHF
TGCGCCAGCAGCTCAAAGTTGGGGCACCAACAGCCCCAGCATTTT
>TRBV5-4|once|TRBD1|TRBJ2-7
CASSTGQGGYEQYF
TGTGCCAGCAGCACGGGACAGGGGGGGTACGAGCAGTACTTC
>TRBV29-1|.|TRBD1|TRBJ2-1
CSVSAGGAYNEQFF
TGCAGCGTCAGCGCAGGGGGCGCCTACAATGAGCAGTTCTTC
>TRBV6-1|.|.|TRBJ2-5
CASSGTDQETQYF
TGTGCCAGCAGTGGGACAGATCAAGAGACCCAGTACTTC
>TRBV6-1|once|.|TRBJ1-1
CASSEGGDIEAFF
TGTGCCAGCAGTGAAGGCGGGGACATTGAAGCTTTCTTT
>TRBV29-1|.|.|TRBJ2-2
CSVFGRSNTGELFF
TGCAGCGTATTCGGTCGATCTAACACCGGGGAGCTGTTTTTT
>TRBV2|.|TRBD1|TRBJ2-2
CASSRTGVGGELFF
TGTGCCAGCAGTCGGACAGGGGTTGGCGGGGAGCTGTTTTTT